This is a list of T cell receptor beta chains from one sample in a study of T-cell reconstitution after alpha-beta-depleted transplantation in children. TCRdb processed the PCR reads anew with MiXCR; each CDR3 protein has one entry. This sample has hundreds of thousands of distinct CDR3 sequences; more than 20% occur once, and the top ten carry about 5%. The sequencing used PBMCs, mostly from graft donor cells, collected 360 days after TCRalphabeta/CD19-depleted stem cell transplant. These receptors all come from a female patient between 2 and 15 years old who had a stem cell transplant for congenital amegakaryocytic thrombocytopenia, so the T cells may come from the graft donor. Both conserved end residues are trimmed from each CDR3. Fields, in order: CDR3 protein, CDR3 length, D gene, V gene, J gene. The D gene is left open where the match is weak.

CDR3: ASSLAGVETQY
length: 11
D: NA
V: TRBV11-2
J: TRBJ2-5

CDR3: ASRRSLWTEAF
length: 11
D: NA
V: TRBV6-1
J: TRBJ1-1

CDR3: ASSRRQGADYGYT
length: 13
D: TRBD1
V: TRBV6-1
J: TRBJ1-2

CDR3: SARDRGQYHQPQH
length: 13
D: TRBD1
V: TRBV20-1
J: TRBJ1-5

CDR3: AISESKNEQF
length: 10
D: NA
V: TRBV10-3
J: TRBJ2-1

CDR3: ASSLSEEQY
length: 9
D: NA
V: TRBV12-3/TRBV12-4
J: TRBJ2-7

CDR3: ASSSFDGGNEQF
length: 12
D: NA
V: TRBV11-2
J: TRBJ2-1

CDR3: ASSLHISTDTQY
length: 12
D: NA
V: TRBV5-1
J: TRBJ2-3

CDR3: ASRNRGVNYEQY
length: 12
D: NA
V: TRBV2
J: TRBJ2-7

CDR3: ASSLGGGQPQH
length: 11
D: NA
V: TRBV12-3/TRBV12-4
J: TRBJ1-5

CDR3: ASSQGALESEQY
length: 12
D: NA
V: TRBV4-2
J: TRBJ2-7

CDR3: ASSLYREDSPLH
length: 12
D: NA
V: TRBV7-2
J: TRBJ1-6

CDR3: ATSRAQGFYEQY
length: 12
D: NA
V: TRBV15
J: TRBJ2-7

CDR3: SARPGTSGRALNEQF
length: 15
D: TRBD2
V: TRBV20-1
J: TRBJ2-1

CDR3: ASQTTYREANEKLF
length: 14
D: NA
V: TRBV6-1
J: TRBJ1-4

CDR3: SAILDGGAYEQY
length: 12
D: NA
V: TRBV20-1
J: TRBJ2-7

CDR3: ASSRLSGRVDEQF
length: 13
D: TRBD2
V: TRBV7-8
J: TRBJ2-1

CDR3: ASSYPRTSFSNTGELF
length: 16
D: TRBD2
V: TRBV6-2/TRBV6-3
J: TRBJ2-2

CDR3: SGHYNEQF
length: 8
D: NA
V: TRBV20-1
J: TRBJ2-1

CDR3: ASSQDLGGFVGAQQF
length: 15
D: NA
V: TRBV3-1
J: TRBJ2-1

CDR3: GVKEFGTDTQY
length: 11
D: NA
V: TRBV20-1
J: TRBJ2-3

CDR3: ASRVSSGRTDTQY
length: 13
D: TRBD2
V: TRBV27
J: TRBJ2-3

CDR3: ASSLVQGASYEQY
length: 13
D: TRBD1
V: TRBV12-3/TRBV12-4
J: TRBJ2-7

CDR3: ATGKDRTNEKLF
length: 12
D: NA
V: TRBV2
J: TRBJ1-4

CDR3: SARGGLAEPYQETQY
length: 15
D: TRBD2
V: TRBV20-1
J: TRBJ2-5

CDR3: ASSSTGGADEKLF
length: 13
D: TRBD1
V: TRBV7-8
J: TRBJ1-4

CDR3: ASSGWDRGLDQPQH
length: 14
D: TRBD1
V: TRBV6-6
J: TRBJ1-5

CDR3: ASREPWTGGFGYT
length: 13
D: TRBD1
V: TRBV28
J: TRBJ1-2

CDR3: ASSTRRGGTDTQY
length: 13
D: TRBD2
V: TRBV19
J: TRBJ2-3

CDR3: ASSTGSPTYNEQF
length: 13
D: NA
V: TRBV5-1
J: TRBJ2-1

CDR3: ASSQWKPDLTDTQY
length: 14
D: NA
V: TRBV14
J: TRBJ2-3

CDR3: ASSFGRNTGELF
length: 12
D: NA
V: TRBV12-3/TRBV12-4
J: TRBJ2-2

CDR3: AAKLATKMYEQY
length: 12
D: NA
V: TRBV11-2
J: TRBJ2-7

CDR3: ASSLLFGTSGNQARETQY
length: 18
D: TRBD2
V: TRBV12-3/TRBV12-4
J: TRBJ2-5

CDR3: ASSLALAANTGELF
length: 14
D: NA
V: TRBV7-2
J: TRBJ2-2

CDR3: SAMWGNLDNEQF
length: 12
D: NA
V: TRBV20-1
J: TRBJ2-1

CDR3: ASSQEVRGGPDTQY
length: 14
D: NA
V: TRBV3-1
J: TRBJ2-3

CDR3: ASNLTGVIGYEQY
length: 13
D: TRBD1
V: TRBV11-2
J: TRBJ2-7

CDR3: ASSSSGGRFNEQF
length: 13
D: TRBD2
V: TRBV13
J: TRBJ2-1

CDR3: ASSYYLRPSTDTQY
length: 14
D: NA
V: TRBV6-5
J: TRBJ2-3

CDR3: ASSFGTGSRNEQF
length: 13
D: NA
V: TRBV12-3/TRBV12-4
J: TRBJ2-1

CDR3: AWSYVTGST
length: 9
D: NA
V: TRBV30
J: TRBJ1-2

CDR3: ASSLGQGWQPQH
length: 12
D: TRBD1
V: TRBV7-2
J: TRBJ1-5

CDR3: ASSPNPGRGYT
length: 11
D: NA
V: TRBV7-9
J: TRBJ1-2

CDR3: ASSLGERRETQY
length: 12
D: NA
V: TRBV7-2
J: TRBJ2-5

CDR3: ASRRTGGNEKLF
length: 12
D: TRBD1
V: TRBV12-3/TRBV12-4
J: TRBJ1-4

CDR3: SARVGQGYEQY
length: 11
D: TRBD1
V: TRBV20-1
J: TRBJ2-7

CDR3: ASDLAGVGHEQF
length: 12
D: TRBD2
V: TRBV5-1
J: TRBJ2-1

CDR3: SAREDRSGNTIY
length: 12
D: NA
V: TRBV20-1
J: TRBJ1-3

CDR3: ASSLPLRGSYLTISPGELF
length: 19
D: NA
V: TRBV12-3/TRBV12-4
J: TRBJ2-2

CDR3: ASSPSWGGSSYEQY
length: 14
D: TRBD2
V: TRBV13
J: TRBJ2-7

CDR3: ASSPSFAGGGDTQY
length: 14
D: TRBD2
V: TRBV6-1
J: TRBJ2-3

CDR3: ASSEGGSFTEAF
length: 12
D: NA
V: TRBV2
J: TRBJ1-1